Following are 11 T cell receptor beta chains from one sample sequenced in a study of blood T cell repertoires in COVID-19. The assay was immunoSEQ multiplex PCR, and TCRdb's table has in-frame clones only and misses some. This sample has 60,000 to 90,000 clones, with about 79% found just once. The sequencing sample was made of peripheral blood. The source of these receptors is a woman in her forties or fifties with acute or convalescent COVID-19.

This clone was counted a single time. The rearrangement links TRBV28 to TRBJ2-7, with TRBD1 matching 7 bases. Trimming cost V 8 bases and J 1 base; bases outside gene matches: 17. CDR3 length: 17 residues. Germline values: CDR1 MDHEN, CDR2 SYDVKM. The DNA of the CDR3 is TGTGCCAGCTTTGGGGCGGCCACAGGGGCCCGTTCCTACGAGCAGTACTTC. Its protein is CASFGAATGARSYEQYF.

This chain joins TRBV12-3 or TRBV12-4 and TRBJ2-1; perhaps TRBD2 as D (5 bases). Trimming removed 3 bases from V and 8 bases from J, with 5 bases in between. CDR3 length: 11 residues. Here the CDR3 DNA reads TGTGCCAGCAGTTTGAGGGATGAGCAGTTCTTC. Its translation: CASSLRDEQFF.

This sequence joins TRBV2 and TRBJ1-2, with 10 nucleotides matching TRBD1. The V gene end was trimmed by 6 bases and the J gene end by 2 bases; junction bases not matched to a gene: 3. The CDR3 totals 14 residues. Germline V gives CDR1 SNHLY, CDR2 FYNNEI. The CDR3 sequence is CASSGDRGNYGYTF. In nucleotides, the CDR3 is TGTGCCAGCAGCGGGGACAGGGGAAACTATGGCTACACCTTC.

The chain links TRBV9 to TRBJ2-7; 8 nucleotides match TRBD2. With 4 bases clipped from V and 3 bases from J, the junction kept 12 bases outside the gene matches. The CDR3 contains 16 residues. Germline lookup yields CDR1 SGDLS and CDR2 YYNGEE. CDR3: CASSTQPLAGNYEQYF. In DNA, the CDR3 is TGTGCCAGCAGCACTCAACCCCTAGCGGGCAACTACGAGCAGTACTTC.

This clone was counted a few times. The chain carries TRBV5-1 and TRBJ1-1, with 8 bases fitting TRBD1. The germline CDR1 and CDR2 sequences are SGHRS and YFSETQ. CDR3 length: 15 residues. J lost 2 bases, V lost 4 bases, and 7 bases had no gene match. The CDR3 loop reads CASSIKTGANTEAFF. The CDR3 nucleotides are TGCGCCAGCAGCATTAAGACAGGGGCCAACACTGAAGCTTTCTTT.

This chain connects TRBV2 to TRBJ2-1; 8 bases match TRBD2. V gave up 6 bases and J gave up 1 base; unmatched junction bases: 2. The CDR3 has 14 residues. Germline V gives CDR1 SNHLY, CDR2 FYNNEI. CDR3 bases: TGTGCCAGCAGAGAGCGGGGGTCCTACAATGAGCAGTTCTTC. Translating gives CASRERGSYNEQFF. The whole variable domain, remainder taken from reference TRBV2 and TRBJ2-1, is EPEVTQTPSHQVTQMGQEVILRCVPISNHLYFYWYRQILGQKVEFLVSFYNNEISEKSEIFDDQFSVERPDGSNFTLKIRSTKLEDSAMYFCASRERGSYNEQFFGPGTRLTVL.

The chain combines TRBV18 with TRBJ1-1; no definite D call. V lost 2 bases and J lost 0, with 4 bases in between. CDR1 and CDR2 (germline): KGHSH, LQKENI. The CDR3 is 13 residues long. The chain's CDR3 is CASSPALNTEAFF. The CDR3 DNA sequence: TGTGCCAGCTCACCAGCGTTGAACACTGAAGCTTTCTTT.

This clone was observed a handful of times. The chain joins TRBV4-2 to TRBJ1-6; D gene uncertain. Per germline, CDR1 LGHNA and CDR2 YNFKEQ. CDR3 size: 17 residues. Deletions cut 0 bases from V and 1 base from J, with 10 bases between. CDR3 sequence reads: CASSQEVQVSYNSPLHF. Written as DNA, the CDR3 is TGTGCCAGCAGCCAAGAAGTTCAGGTTTCCTATAATTCACCCCTCCACTTT.

The V and J genes are TRBV5-1 and TRBJ1-1; 7 nucleotides line up with TRBD1. This CDR3 contains 14 residues. With V trimmed by 4 bases and J by 1 base, 4 bases remained unmatched. From germline, CDR1 is SGHRS and CDR2 YFSETQ. In DNA form, the CDR3 reads TGCGCCAGCAGCCCGGGACAGACGAACACTGAAGCTTTCTTT. Its protein is CASSPGQTNTEAFF.

The CDR3 coding sequence is TGTGCCAGCAGTGGCGGGACGTACCAAGAGACCCAGTACTTC. Encoded protein: CASSGGTYQETQYF. V and J are TRBV2 and TRBJ2-5, with D tentatively TRBD2 (6 bases). Germline CDR1 SNHLY, CDR2 FYNNEI. V was cut by 4 bases and J by 0 bases, with 9 bases left in between. The CDR3 has 14 residues.

The chain uses TRBV21-1 and TRBJ1-2. TRBV21-1 is noted as a pseudogene. The CDR3 totals 11 residues. The chain's CDR3 is CASMRAYGYTF. The DNA for the CDR3 is TGTGCCAGCATGAGGGCCTATGGCTACACCTTC.